This TCR beta chain was documented in a study of cytomegalovirus exposure and HLA in healthy donors. This clone was seen more than once but under ten times. A multiplex PCR was run with 60 Vbeta primers and 13 Jbeta primers. TCRdb's copy holds only in-frame clones and misses some; the assay was immunoSEQ multiplex PCR. The sample records approximately 210,000 clones, around 87% being singletons. V gave up 6 bases and J gave up 3 bases, with 9 bases separating them. The CDR3 contains 13 residues. CDR1 is SEHNR, CDR2 FQNEAQ, per germline (reference sequence). Sequences were obtained from PBMCs. The receptor comes from a young woman in good health and CMV-seronegative. The chain recombines TRBV7-9 with TRBJ1-5, with D perhaps matching TRBD1 (5 bases). The CDR3 here is CASRLDTNQPQHF. CDR3 DNA sequence: TGTGCCAGCAGATTGGACACCAATCAGCCCCAGCATTTT.